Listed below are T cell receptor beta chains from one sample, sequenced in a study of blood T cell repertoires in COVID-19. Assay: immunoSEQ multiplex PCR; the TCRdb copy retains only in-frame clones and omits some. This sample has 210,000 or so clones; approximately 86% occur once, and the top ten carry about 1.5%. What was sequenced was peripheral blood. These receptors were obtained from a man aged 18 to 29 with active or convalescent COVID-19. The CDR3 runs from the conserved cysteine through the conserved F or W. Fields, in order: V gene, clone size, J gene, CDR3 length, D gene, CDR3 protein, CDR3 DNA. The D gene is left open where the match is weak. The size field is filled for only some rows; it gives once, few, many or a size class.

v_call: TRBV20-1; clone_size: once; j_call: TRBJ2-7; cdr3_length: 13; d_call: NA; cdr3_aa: CSASEQGTGEQYF; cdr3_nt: TGCAGTGCTAGTGAACAGGGAACGGGCGAGCAGTACTTC
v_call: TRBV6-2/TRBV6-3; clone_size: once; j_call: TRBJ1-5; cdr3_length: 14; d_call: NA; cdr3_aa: CASSSPGRSQPQHF; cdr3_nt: TGTGCCAGCAGCTCCCCCGGGAGGAGTCAGCCCCAGCATTTT
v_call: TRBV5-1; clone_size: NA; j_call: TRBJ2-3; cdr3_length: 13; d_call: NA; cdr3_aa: CASSPPGTDTQYF; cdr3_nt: TGCGCCAGCTCCCCCCCGGGCACAGATACGCAGTATTTT
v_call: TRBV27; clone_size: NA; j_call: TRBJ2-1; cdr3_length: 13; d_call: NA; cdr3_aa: CASSFNSYNEQFF; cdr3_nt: TGTGCCAGCAGTTTTAACAGTTACAATGAGCAGTTCTTC
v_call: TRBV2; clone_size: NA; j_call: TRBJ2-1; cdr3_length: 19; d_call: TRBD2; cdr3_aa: CASSQDPYPGLATKPAQFF; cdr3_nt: TGTGCCAGCAGTCAGGACCCATACCCGGGACTAGCGACCAAACCGGCGCAGTTCTTC
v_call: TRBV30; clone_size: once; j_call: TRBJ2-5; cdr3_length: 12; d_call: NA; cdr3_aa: CAWSLRVETQYF; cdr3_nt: TGTGCCTGGAGTCTCCGGGTTGAGACCCAGTACTTC
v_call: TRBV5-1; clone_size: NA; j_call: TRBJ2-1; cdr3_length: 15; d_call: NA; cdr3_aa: CASSLRDSGYNEQFF; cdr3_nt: TGCGCCAGCAGCTTGAGGGATAGCGGATACAATGAGCAGTTCTTC
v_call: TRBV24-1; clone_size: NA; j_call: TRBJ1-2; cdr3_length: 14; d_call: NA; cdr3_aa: CATSDPNQGYGYTF; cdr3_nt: TGTGCCACCAGTGACCCAAACCAGGGGTATGGCTACACCTTC
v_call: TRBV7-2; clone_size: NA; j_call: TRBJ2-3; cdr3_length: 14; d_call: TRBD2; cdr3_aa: CASSLSGVTDTQYF; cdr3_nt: TGTGCCAGCAGCTTAAGCGGGGTCACAGATACGCAGTATTTT
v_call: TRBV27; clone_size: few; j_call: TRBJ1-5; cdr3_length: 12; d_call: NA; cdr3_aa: CASRGGNQPQHF; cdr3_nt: TGTGCCAGCAGGGGCGGCAATCAGCCCCAGCATTTT
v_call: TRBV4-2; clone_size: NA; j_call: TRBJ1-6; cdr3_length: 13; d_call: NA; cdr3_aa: CASSLADNSPLHF; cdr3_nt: TGTGCCAGCAGCCTAGCAGATAATTCACCCCTCCACTTT
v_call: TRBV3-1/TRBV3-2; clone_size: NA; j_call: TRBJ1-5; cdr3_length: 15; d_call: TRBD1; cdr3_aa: CASSLGQGASQPQHF; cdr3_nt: TGTGCCAGCAGCCTGGGACAGGGGGCCAGTCAGCCCCAGCATTTT
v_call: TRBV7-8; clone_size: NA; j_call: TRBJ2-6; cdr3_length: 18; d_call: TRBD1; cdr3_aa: CASSPAGQGARGANVLTF; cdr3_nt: TGTGCCAGCAGCCCCGCGGGACAGGGGGCGCGCGGGGCCAACGTCCTGACTTTC
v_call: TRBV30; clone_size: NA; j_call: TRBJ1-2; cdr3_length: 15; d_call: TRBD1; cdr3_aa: CAWRLPGQGARGYTF; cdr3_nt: TGTGCCTGGAGACTACCGGGACAGGGGGCAAGGGGCTACACCTTC
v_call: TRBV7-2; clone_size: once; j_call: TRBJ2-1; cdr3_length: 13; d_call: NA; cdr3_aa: CASSTRADNEQFF; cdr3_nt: TGTGCCAGCAGCACTCGTGCGGACAATGAGCAGTTCTTC
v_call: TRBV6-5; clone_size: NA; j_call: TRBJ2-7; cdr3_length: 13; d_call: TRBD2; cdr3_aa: CASSLAGSYEQYF; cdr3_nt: TGTGCCAGCAGTTTAGCGGGATCCTACGAGCAGTACTTC
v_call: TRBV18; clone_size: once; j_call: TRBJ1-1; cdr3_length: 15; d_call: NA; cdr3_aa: CASSHERLMNTEAFF; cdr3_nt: TGTGCCAGCTCCCACGAACGGTTAATGAACACTGAAGCTTTCTTT
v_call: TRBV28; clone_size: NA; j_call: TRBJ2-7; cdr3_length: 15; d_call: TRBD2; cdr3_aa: CASLQAGGGYAEQYF; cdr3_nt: TGTGCCAGCTTGCAAGCGGGGGGGGGATATGCCGAGCAGTACTTC
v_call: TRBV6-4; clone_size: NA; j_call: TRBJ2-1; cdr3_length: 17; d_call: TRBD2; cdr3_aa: CASSPTRHGGGYNEQFF; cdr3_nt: TGTGCCAGCAGTCCCACGAGGCATGGCGGGGGTTACAATGAGCAGTTCTTC
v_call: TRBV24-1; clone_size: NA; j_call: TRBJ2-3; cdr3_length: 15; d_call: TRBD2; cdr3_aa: CATSDPLAATDTQYF; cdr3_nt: TGTGCCACCAGTGACCCCCTAGCGGCCACAGATACGCAGTATTTT
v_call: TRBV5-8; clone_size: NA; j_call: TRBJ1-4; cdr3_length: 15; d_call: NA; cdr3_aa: CASSPVGRENEKLFF; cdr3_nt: TGTGCCAGCAGCCCTGTCGGGCGGGAAAATGAAAAACTGTTTTTT
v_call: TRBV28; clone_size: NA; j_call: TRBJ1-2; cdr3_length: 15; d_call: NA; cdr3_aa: CASSPSTAANYGYTF; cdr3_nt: TGTGCCAGCAGTCCATCGACGGCGGCTAACTATGGCTACACCTTC
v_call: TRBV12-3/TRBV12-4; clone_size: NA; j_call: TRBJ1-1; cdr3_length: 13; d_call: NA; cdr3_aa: CASSFFGSTEAFF; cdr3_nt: TGTGCCAGCAGTTTTTTTGGGAGTACTGAAGCTTTCTTT
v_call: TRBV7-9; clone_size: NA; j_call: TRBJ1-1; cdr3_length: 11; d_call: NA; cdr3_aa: CASTRETEAFF; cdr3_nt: TGTGCCAGCACACGGGAGACTGAAGCTTTCTTT
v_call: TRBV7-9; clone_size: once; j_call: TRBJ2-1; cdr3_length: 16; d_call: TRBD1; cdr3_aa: CASSLAIGQGYNEQFF; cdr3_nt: TGTGCCAGCAGCTTAGCTATCGGACAGGGGTACAATGAGCAGTTCTTC
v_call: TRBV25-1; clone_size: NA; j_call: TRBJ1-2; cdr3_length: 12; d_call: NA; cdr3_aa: CASSGTAIGYTF; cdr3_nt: TGTGCCAGCAGTGGGACAGCAATCGGCTACACCTTC
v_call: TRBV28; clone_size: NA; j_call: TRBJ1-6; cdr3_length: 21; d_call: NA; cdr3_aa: CASSFLGEVSGLAFYNSPLHF; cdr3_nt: TGTGCCAGCAGTTTTCTTGGGGAGGTCTCTGGCTTGGCCTTCTATAATTCACCCCTCCACTTT
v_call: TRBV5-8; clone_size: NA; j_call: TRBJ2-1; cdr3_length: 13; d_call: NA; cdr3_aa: CASSLVRVGEQFF; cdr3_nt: TGTGCCAGCAGCTTGGTTCGAGTTGGTGAGCAGTTCTTC
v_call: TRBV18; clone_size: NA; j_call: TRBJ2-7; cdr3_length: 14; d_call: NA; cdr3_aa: CASSPPVALYEQYF; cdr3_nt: TGTGCCAGCTCACCACCAGTGGCCCTCTACGAGCAGTACTTC
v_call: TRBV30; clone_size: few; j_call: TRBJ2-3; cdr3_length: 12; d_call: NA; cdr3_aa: CAWRGGADTQYF; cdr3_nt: TGTGCCTGGAGAGGGGGAGCAGATACGCAGTATTTT
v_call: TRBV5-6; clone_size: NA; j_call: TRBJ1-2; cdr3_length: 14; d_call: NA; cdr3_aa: CASSRAQGIYGYTF; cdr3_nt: TGTGCCAGCAGCCGTGCCCAGGGGATCTATGGCTACACCTTC
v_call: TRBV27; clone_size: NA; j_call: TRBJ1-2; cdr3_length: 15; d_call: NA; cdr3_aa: CASSLTGLQNYGYTF; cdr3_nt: TGTGCCAGCAGCTTAACCGGGTTGCAAAACTATGGCTACACCTTC
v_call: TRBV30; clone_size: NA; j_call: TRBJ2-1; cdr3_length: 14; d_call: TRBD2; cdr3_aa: CAWDRLAGYNEQFF; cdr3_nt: TGTGCCTGGGACCGACTAGCGGGATACAATGAGCAGTTCTTC
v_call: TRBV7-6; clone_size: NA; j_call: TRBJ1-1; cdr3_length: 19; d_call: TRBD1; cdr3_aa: CASSLVYSSTGTENTEAFF; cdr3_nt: TGTGCCAGCAGCTTAGTTTATAGCTCCACCGGGACAGAGAACACTGAAGCTTTCTTT
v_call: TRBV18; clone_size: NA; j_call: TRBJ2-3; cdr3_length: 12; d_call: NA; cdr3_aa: CASKGGTDTQYF; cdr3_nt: TGTGCCAGTAAGGGGGGCACAGATACGCAGTATTTT
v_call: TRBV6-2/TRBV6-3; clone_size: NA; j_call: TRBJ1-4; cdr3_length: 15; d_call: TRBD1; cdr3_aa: CASSYYRDSNEKLFF; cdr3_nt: TGTGCCAGCAGTTACTACCGGGACAGCAATGAAAAACTGTTTTTT
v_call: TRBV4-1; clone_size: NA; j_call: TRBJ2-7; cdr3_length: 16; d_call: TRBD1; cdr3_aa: CASSQASGQGFFEQYF; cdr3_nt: TGCGCCAGCAGCCAGGCCTCGGGACAGGGATTTTTCGAGCAGTACTTC
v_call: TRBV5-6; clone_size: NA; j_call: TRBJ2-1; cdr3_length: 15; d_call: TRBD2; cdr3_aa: CASSLDTSGRNEQFF; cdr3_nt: TGTGCCAGCAGCTTGGATACTAGCGGGAGAAATGAGCAGTTCTTC
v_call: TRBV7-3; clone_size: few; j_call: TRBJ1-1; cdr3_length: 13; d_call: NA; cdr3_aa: CASSPEGNTEAFF; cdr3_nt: TGTGCCAGCAGCCCCGAGGGGAACACTGAAGCTTTCTTT
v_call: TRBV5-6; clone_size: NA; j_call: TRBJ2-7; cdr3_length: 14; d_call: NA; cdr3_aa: CASRAGPSSYEQYF; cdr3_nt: TGTGCCAGCAGGGCGGGGCCGAGCTCCTACGAGCAGTACTTC
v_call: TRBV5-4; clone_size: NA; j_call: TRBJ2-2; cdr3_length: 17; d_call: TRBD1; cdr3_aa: CASSYPPTGGISGELFF; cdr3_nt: TGTGCCAGCAGCTACCCACCGACAGGGGGGATCTCCGGGGAGCTGTTTTTT
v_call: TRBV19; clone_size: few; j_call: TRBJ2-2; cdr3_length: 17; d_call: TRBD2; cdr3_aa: CASSISSGSSYTGELFF; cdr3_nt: TGTGCCAGTAGTATATCTAGCGGGAGTTCTTACACCGGGGAGCTGTTTTTT
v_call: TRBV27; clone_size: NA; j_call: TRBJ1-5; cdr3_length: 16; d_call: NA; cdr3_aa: CASRPWAGAVNQPQHF; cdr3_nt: TGTGCCAGCAGACCTTGGGCAGGGGCGGTCAATCAGCCCCAGCATTTT
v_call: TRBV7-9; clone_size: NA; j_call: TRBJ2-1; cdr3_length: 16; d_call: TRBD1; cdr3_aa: CASSFLPGQGENEQFF; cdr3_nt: TGTGCCAGCAGCTTTCTCCCGGGACAGGGGGAGAATGAGCAGTTCTTC
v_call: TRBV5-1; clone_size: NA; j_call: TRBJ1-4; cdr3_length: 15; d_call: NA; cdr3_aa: CASSLTEGANEKLFF; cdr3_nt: TGCGCCAGCAGCTTAACCGAAGGAGCTAATGAAAAACTGTTTTTT